A selection of T cell receptor beta chains follows, all from one sample in a study of cytomegalovirus exposure and HLA in healthy donors. Only in-frame clones appear in the TCRdb table, and some are missing; sequencing was by immunoSEQ multiplex PCR. The table lists roughly 120,000 clones, roughly 60% of them singletons. The sequencing input was PBMCs. The source is a middle-aged man in good health and CMV-seropositive. The CDR3 runs from the conserved cysteine through the conserved F or W. The D gene is left open where the match is weak. For some rows the clone size is stated as once, few or many, or as a class when expanded; others skip it.

clone_size | j_call | v_call | d_call | cdr3_nt | cdr3_aa
. | TRBJ2-7 | TRBV9 | . | TGTGCCAGCAGCGTTGCGAGCGGCGCCAACTACGAGCAGTACTTC | CASSVASGANYEQYF
. | TRBJ2-3 | TRBV11-3 | TRBD1 | TGTGCCAGCAGCTTAGTGACAGGGGTGGGTACGCAGTATTTT | CASSLVTGVGTQYF
. | TRBJ1-2 | TRBV4-3 | TRBD1 | TGCGCCAGCAGCCAAGACTCCGGGACAGGAGTGTTGTTCTATGGCTACACCTTC | CASSQDSGTGVLFYGYTF
few | TRBJ2-3 | TRBV5-6 | TRBD2 | TGTGCCAGCAGCTCGCGGTTGTCTAGCGGGGGCACAGATACGCAGTATTTT | CASSSRLSSGGTDTQYF
. | TRBJ2-7 | TRBV10-3 | TRBD2 | TGTGCCAGCGCTGGACTAGCGGGTCTTTCCTACGAGCAGTACTTC | CASAGLAGLSYEQYF
few | TRBJ1-1 | TRBV5-1 | . | TGCGCCAGCAGCTTGGATGGTAGAAATGAAGCTTTCTTT | CASSLDGRNEAFF
. | TRBJ2-5 | TRBV19 | TRBD1 | TGTGCCAGTATGGAGACAACAGGGGGTGGAGAGACCCAGTACTTC | CASMETTGGGETQYF
. | TRBJ2-3 | TRBV11-3 | . | TGTGCCAGCAGCCCCGGCTTTAGCACGCAGTATTTT | CASSPGFSTQYF
. | TRBJ1-4 | TRBV4-2 | . | TGTGCCAGCAGCCAAGACCGAGGGGGTTTTGAAAAACTGTTTTTT | CASSQDRGGFEKLFF
. | TRBJ2-7 | TRBV6-5 | . | TGTGCCAGCAGTCCTACACAGGATACCTACGAGCAGTACTTC | CASSPTQDTYEQYF
. | TRBJ1-2 | TRBV27 | TRBD1 | TGTGCCAGCAGCGAGGCAGGGGGACCTAACTATGGCTACACCTTC | CASSEAGGPNYGYTF
. | TRBJ1-3 | TRBV30 | . | TGTGCCTGGAGTCGACTTATCCTCTCTGGAAACACCATATATTTT | CAWSRLILSGNTIYF
. | TRBJ1-5 | TRBV19 | . | TGTGCCAGTAGTATAGGAGGAGGGCCCAATCAGCCCCAGCATTTT | CASSIGGGPNQPQHF
. | TRBJ1-4 | TRBV19 | TRBD1 | TGTGCCACGGGACAGGGTTCGGATTTCGGAAAACTGTTTTTT | CATGQGSDFGKLFF
. | TRBJ2-6 | TRBV27 | . | TGTGCCAGCAGTGGGCCTGGGGCCAACGTCCTGACTTTC | CASSGPGANVLTF
. | TRBJ2-4 | TRBV5-1 | . | TGCGCCAGCAGCCAAACCGGGGGTGTCAAAAACATTCAGTACTTC | CASSQTGGVKNIQYF
. | TRBJ1-5 | TRBV6-5 | . | TGTGCCAGCAGTTATCAACAGGGTGGTCAGCCCCAGCATTTT | CASSYQQGGQPQHF
. | TRBJ2-3 | TRBV7-9 | . | TGTGCCAGCAGCCCGCGGACTACCCAGGCAGATACGCAGTATTTT | CASSPRTTQADTQYF
. | TRBJ2-3 | TRBV30 | TRBD2 | TGTGCCTGGAGTCGGGGGGGAGATACGCAGTATTTT | CAWSRGGDTQYF
. | TRBJ2-7 | TRBV7-8 | TRBD2 | TGTGCCAGCAGCTTAGGACTAGCGGCCTACGAGCAGTACTTC | CASSLGLAAYEQYF
. | TRBJ1-1 | TRBV30 | . | TGTGCCTGGAGCAGGGAAGGCGACACTGAAGCTTTCTTT | CAWSREGDTEAFF
. | TRBJ1-2 | TRBV7-2 | . | TGTGCCAGCAGCTACAGGACGGGTGACTATGGCTACACCTTC | CASSYRTGDYGYTF
few | TRBJ2-2 | TRBV10-2 | TRBD1 | TGCGCCACTGATACAGGGGTTTCCGGGGAGCTGTTTTTT | CATDTGVSGELFF
. | TRBJ2-7 | TRBV6-5 | TRBD2 | TGTGCCAGCAGTTACGAGGCGGGAGTTCTCTACGAGCAGTACTTC | CASSYEAGVLYEQYF
. | TRBJ2-5 | TRBV7-7 | TRBD2 | TGTGCTAGCAGCTTAGGACTAGCGGGAGAAGAGACCCAGTACTTC | CASSLGLAGEETQYF
. | TRBJ1-4 | TRBV5-1 | . | TGCGCCAGCAGACCCATGACAGGTTTCGAAAAACTGTTTTTT | CASRPMTGFEKLFF
few | TRBJ1-2 | TRBV5-5 | . | TGTGCCAGCAGCCTGAGCACAGCCTATGGCTACACCTTC | CASSLSTAYGYTF
. | TRBJ2-3 | TRBV6-6 | . | TGTGCCAGCTTTCCGGGGGAGTCGGCAGATACGCAGTATTTT | CASFPGESADTQYF
. | TRBJ1-1 | TRBV5-6 | TRBD1 | TGTGCCAGCAGCTGGGAACCGGGACAGATCCAGTTT | CASSWEPGQIQF
. | TRBJ1-5 | TRBV11-2 | . | TGTGCCAGCAGCTTGGCCGGCGGGCCCCAGCATTTT | CASSLAGGPQHF
. | TRBJ2-1 | TRBV11-2 | . | TGTGCCAGCAGCGGCCGGGCTGGGATTGGGGCTATTGAGCAGTTCTTC | CASSGRAGIGAIEQFF
. | TRBJ1-1 | TRBV27 | . | TGTGCCAGCAGCCGAAGAGGAGGGAACACTGAAGCTTTCTTT | CASSRRGGNTEAFF
few | TRBJ2-1 | TRBV5-4 | TRBD2 | TGTGCCAGCAGCACGGGGACTAGCGGGAGGGCCCACCCCAATGAGCAGTTCTTC | CASSTGTSGRAHPNEQFF
. | TRBJ1-1 | TRBV10-3 | TRBD1 | TGTGCCATCAGTGGACAGGGGAGTGGCACTGAAGCTTTCTTT | CAISGQGSGTEAFF
. | TRBJ2-3 | TRBV13 | TRBD1 | TGTGCCAGCAGCTCCCGCTTTCGGACAGGTTCTAGCACAGATACGCAGTATTTT | CASSSRFRTGSSTDTQYF
. | TRBJ1-3 | TRBV6-6 | . | TGTGCCAGCAGTTACCCGGGGAGCTCTGGAAACACCATATATTTT | CASSYPGSSGNTIYF
. | TRBJ1-6 | TRBV5-1 | TRBD1 | TGCGCCAGCAGCTTCACCGGGACAGGGGATTCACCCCTCCACTTT | CASSFTGTGDSPLHF
. | TRBJ1-5 | TRBV28 | . | TGTGCCAGCACCCTAGTTGTCGGGGTGTCCAATCAGCCCCAGCATTTT | CASTLVVGVSNQPQHF
. | TRBJ2-7 | TRBV7-3 | . | TGTGCCAGCAGCCCAACAGGCTTCCCGAACGAGCAGTACTTC | CASSPTGFPNEQYF
. | TRBJ2-1 | TRBV7-2 | . | TGTGCCAGCAGCTTGAGTGGGTCCGGGTACAATGAGCAGTTCTTC | CASSLSGSGYNEQFF
. | TRBJ1-5 | TRBV6-5 | . | TGTGCCAGCAGTTACAGGGCAGGGGCTCAGCCCCAGCATTTT | CASSYRAGAQPQHF
. | TRBJ1-6 | TRBV19 | . | TGTGCCAGTAGTATACAGGGAAGGAATTCACCCCTCCACTTT | CASSIQGRNSPLHF
few | TRBJ2-2 | TRBV2 | . | TGTGCCAGCACGAGGGACACCGGGGAGCTGTTTTTT | CASTRDTGELFF